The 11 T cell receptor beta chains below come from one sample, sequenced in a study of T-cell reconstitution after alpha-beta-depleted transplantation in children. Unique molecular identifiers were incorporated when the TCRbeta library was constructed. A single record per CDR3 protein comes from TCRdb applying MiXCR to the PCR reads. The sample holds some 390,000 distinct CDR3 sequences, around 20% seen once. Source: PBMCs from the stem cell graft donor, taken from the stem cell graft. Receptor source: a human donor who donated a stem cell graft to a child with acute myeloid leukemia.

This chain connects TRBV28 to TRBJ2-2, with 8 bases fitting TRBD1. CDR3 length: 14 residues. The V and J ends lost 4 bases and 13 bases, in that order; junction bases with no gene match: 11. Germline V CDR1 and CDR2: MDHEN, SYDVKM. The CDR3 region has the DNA TGTGCCAGCAGTTCCGGGACAGGTTCGAGACGGCTGTTTTTT. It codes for CASSSGTGSRRLFF.

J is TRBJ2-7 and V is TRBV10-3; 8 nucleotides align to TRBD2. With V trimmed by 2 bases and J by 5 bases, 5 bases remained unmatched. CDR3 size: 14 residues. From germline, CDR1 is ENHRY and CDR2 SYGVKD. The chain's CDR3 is CAISETSGRNEQYF. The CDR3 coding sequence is TGTGCCATCAGTGAGACAAGCGGGAGAAACGAGCAGTACTTC.

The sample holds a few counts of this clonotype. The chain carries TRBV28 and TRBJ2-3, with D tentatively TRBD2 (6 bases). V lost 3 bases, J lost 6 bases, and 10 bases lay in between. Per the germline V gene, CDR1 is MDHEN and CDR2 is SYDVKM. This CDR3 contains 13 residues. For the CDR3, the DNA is TGTGCCAGCAGTTTGGCGGGGCGGGATACGCAGTATTTT. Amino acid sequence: CASSLAGRDTQYF.

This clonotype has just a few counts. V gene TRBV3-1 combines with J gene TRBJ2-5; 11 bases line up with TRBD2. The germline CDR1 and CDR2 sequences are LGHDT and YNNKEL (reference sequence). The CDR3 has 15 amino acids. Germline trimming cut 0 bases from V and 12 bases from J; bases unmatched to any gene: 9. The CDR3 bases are TGTGCCAGCAGCCAAGATCTAGGTAGCGGGAGGGCCAAGTACTTC. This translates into CASSQDLGSGRAKYF.

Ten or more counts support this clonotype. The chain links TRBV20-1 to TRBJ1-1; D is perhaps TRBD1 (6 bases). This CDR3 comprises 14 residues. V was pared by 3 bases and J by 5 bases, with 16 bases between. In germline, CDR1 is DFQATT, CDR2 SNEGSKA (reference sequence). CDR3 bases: TGCAGTGCTAGTGGACAGACGTCAATTACTGAAGCTTTCTTT. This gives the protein CSASGQTSITEAFF.

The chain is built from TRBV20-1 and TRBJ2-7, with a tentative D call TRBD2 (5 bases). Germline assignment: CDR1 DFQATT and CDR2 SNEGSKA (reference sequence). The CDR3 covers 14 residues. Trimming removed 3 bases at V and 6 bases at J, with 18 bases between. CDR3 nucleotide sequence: TGCAGTGCTAGTCATTATGCGGTCCGGGGCGAGCAGTACTTC. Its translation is CSASHYAVRGEQYF.

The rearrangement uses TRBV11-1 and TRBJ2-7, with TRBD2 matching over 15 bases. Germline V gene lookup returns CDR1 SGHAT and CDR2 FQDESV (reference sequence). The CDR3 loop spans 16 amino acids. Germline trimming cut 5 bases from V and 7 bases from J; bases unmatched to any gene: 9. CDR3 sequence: CASSKGLAGGPREQYF. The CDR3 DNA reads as TGTGCCAGCAGCAAAGGACTAGCGGGAGGGCCACGGGAGCAGTACTTC.

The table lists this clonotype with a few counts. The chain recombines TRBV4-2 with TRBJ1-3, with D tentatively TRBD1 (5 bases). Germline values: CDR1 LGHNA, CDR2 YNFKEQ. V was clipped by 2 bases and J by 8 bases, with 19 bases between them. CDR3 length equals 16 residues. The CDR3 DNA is TGTGCCAGCAGCCAATACCAGACAGTCCCGGCGGACACCATATATTTT. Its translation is CASSQYQTVPADTIYF.

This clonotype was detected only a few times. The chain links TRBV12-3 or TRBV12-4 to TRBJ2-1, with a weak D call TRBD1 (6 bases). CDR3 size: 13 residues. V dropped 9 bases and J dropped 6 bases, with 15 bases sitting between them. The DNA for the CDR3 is TGTGCCAGTCAGATGTTGGGGGCCAATGAGCAGTTCTTC. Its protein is CASQMLGANEQFF.

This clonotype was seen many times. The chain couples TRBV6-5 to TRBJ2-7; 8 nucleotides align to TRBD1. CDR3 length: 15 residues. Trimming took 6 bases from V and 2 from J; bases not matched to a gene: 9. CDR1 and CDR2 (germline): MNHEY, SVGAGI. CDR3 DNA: TGTGCCAGCAGCCCCGACAGGGGAAGAACCTACGAGCAGTACTTC. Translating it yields CASSPDRGRTYEQYF.

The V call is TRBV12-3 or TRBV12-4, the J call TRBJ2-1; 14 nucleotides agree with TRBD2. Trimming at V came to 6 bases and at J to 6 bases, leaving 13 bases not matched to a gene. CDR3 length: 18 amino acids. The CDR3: CASRGQGTSGSNSNEQFF. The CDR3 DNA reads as TGTGCCAGCAGAGGACAAGGGACTAGCGGGAGTAATTCCAATGAGCAGTTCTTC.